This T cell receptor beta chain appears in the sequencing data of a study of identical twins. Notes on the study in general: Alpha sequences out of frame and shared by twins had excess low generation probability.

TCRdb called the 5' RACE reads again in MiXCR, with one record for every CDR3 protein. Of 150,000 or so distinct CDR3 sequences listed, under 4.5% are singletons. This clonotype was seen at least ten times. Its antigen remains unidentified. V lost 0 bases and J lost 8, with 15 bases in between. Germline loops: CDR1 SGHKS, CDR2 YYEKEE (reference sequence). The length of the CDR3 is 15 residues. Sequencing used memory T cells sorted from blood. The rearrangement uses TRBV5-5 and TRBJ2-4; a possible D gene is TRBD2 (6 bases). The source of this sequence is a man aged 18-30 years in good health. Here the CDR3 DNA reads TGTGCCAGCAGCTTGGAAGTCGGGAGAAGGTACATTCAGTACTTC. As protein: CASSLEVGRRYIQYF.